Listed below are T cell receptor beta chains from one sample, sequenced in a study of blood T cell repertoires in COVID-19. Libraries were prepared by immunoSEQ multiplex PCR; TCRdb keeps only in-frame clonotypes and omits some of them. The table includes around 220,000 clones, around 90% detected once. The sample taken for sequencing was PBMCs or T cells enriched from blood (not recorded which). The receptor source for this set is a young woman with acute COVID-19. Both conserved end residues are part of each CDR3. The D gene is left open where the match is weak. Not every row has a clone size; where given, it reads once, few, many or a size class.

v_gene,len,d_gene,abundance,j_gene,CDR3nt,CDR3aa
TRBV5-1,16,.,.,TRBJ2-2,TGCGCCAGCAGCCAATATTACAACAGGGACACCGGGGAGCTGTTTTTT,CASSQYYNRDTGELFF
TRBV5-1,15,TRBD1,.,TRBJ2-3,TGCGCCAGCAGCTCAGGACAGGGAATCACAGATACGCAGTATTTT,CASSSGQGITDTQYF
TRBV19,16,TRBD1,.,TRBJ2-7,TGTGCCAGTAGTATAGGAGACGGCAGGGGGACCTACGAGCAGTACTTC,CASSIGDGRGTYEQYF
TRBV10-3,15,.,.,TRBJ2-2,TGTGCCATCAGTGCGCGGCCGGGTGACACCGGGGAGCTGTTTTTT,CAISARPGDTGELFF
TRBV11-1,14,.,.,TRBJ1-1,TGTGCCAGCAGCTTACGTGCTATGAACACTGAAGCTTTCTTT,CASSLRAMNTEAFF
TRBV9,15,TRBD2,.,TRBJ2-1,TGTGCCAGCAGCGATTATAGCGGGAGGGCCAATGAGCAGTTCTTC,CASSDYSGRANEQFF
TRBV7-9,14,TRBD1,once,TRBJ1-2,TGTGCCAGCGACGAGGGACAGGGCAGCTATGGCTACACCTTC,CASDEGQGSYGYTF
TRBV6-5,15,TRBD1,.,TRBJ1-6,TGTGCCAGCAGTTCCCAGGACAGGGGTAATTCACCCCTCCACTTT,CASSSQDRGNSPLHF
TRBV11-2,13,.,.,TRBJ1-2,TGTGCCAGCAGCTTGGTTGGGTCGGGTGGCTACACCTTC,CASSLVGSGGYTF
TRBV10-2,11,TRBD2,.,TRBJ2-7,TGCGCCAGTACTAGCGCCTACGAGCAGTACTTC,CASTSAYEQYF
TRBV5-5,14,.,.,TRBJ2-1,TGTGCCAGCAGCTGGCAGGGCTCAGGCAATGAGCAGTTCTTC,CASSWQGSGNEQFF
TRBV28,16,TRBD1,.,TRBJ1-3,TGTGCCAGCAGTTCCGGGACAGGGGACTCTATTGACACCATATATTTT,CASSSGTGDSIDTIYF
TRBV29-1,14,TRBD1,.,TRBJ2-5,TGCAGCGTTGAGCCGGGACAGTCAGCGGAGACCCAGTACTTC,CSVEPGQSAETQYF
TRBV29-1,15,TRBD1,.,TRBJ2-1,TGCAGCGTTGAAGTTTATGGGACAGGGATCAATGAGCAGTTCTTC,CSVEVYGTGINEQFF
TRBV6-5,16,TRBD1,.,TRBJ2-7,TGTGCCAGCAGTTACTCGGGACAGGGATATGTAAGCGAGCAGTACTTC,CASSYSGQGYVSEQYF
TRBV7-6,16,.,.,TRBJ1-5,TGTGCCAGCAGCTTAGAAGGAGGGATGTCCAATCAGCCCCAGCATTTT,CASSLEGGMSNQPQHF
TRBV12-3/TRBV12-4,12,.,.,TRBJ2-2,TGTGCCAGCAGCCCCCCATCCGGGGAGCTGTTTTTT,CASSPPSGELFF
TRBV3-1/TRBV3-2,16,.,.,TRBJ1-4,TGTGCCAGCAGCCAAGTCGACAGACGGTCCAGGGAAAAACTGTTTTTT,CASSQVDRRSREKLFF
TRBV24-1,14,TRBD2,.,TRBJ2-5,TGTGCCACCAGTGATTTGCGGGGGGAAGAGACCCAGTACTTC,CATSDLRGEETQYF
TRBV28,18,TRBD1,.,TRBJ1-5,TGTGCCAGCAGTTTATTTGGTACAGGGGGCTTTCACAATCAGCCCCAGCATTTT,CASSLFGTGGFHNQPQHF
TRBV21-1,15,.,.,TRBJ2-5,TGTGCCAGCAGCCCCCGACTAGCGGGAGAGGAGACCCAGTACTTC,CASSPRLAGEETQYF
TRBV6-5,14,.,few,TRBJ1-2,TGTGCCAGCAGCCCCCCGACAGACATCTATGGCTACACCTTC,CASSPPTDIYGYTF
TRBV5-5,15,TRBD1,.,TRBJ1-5,TGTGCCAGCAGCTCCACAGGGGACTTCAATCAGCCCCAGCATTTT,CASSSTGDFNQPQHF
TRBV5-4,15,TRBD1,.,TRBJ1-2,TGTGCCAGCAGCTTGCAGGGACAGGCTAACTATGGCTACACCTTC,CASSLQGQANYGYTF
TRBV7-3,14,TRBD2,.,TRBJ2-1,TGTGCCAGCAGCCTAGCGGGGGGGTACAATGAGCAGTTCTTC,CASSLAGGYNEQFF
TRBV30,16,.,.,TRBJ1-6,TGTGCCTGGAAAACCCCAAATCCTGTCCAGGGTTCACCCCTCCACTTT,CAWKTPNPVQGSPLHF
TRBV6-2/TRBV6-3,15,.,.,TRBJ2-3,TGTGCCAGCAGTTACCTCCCAGATAGCACAGATACGCAGTATTTT,CASSYLPDSTDTQYF
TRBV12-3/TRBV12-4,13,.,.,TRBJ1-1,TGTGCCAGCAGTTTCATTCCGAACACTGAAGCTTTCTTT,CASSFIPNTEAFF
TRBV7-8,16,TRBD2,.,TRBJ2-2,TGTGCCAGCAGCTTAACCGGGACTAGCAACACCGGGGAGCTGTTTTTT,CASSLTGTSNTGELFF
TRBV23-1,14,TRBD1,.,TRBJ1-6,TGCGCCAGCAGCGGGGGACAGTCGAATTCACCCCTCCACTTT,CASSGGQSNSPLHF
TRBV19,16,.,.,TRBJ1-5,TGTGCCAGTAGTATAGTGCGGGGATTAAGGGGTCAGCCCCAGCATTTT,CASSIVRGLRGQPQHF
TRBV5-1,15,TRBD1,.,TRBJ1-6,TGCGCCAGCAGCTTTGGACAGGGCCTTAATTCACCCCTCCACTTT,CASSFGQGLNSPLHF
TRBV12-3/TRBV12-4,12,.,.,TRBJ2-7,TGTGCCAGCAGATCATTCCGGGGCGAGCAGTACTTC,CASRSFRGEQYF
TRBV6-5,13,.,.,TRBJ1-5,TGTGCCAGCAGCCGGGGGTTTAATCAGCCCCAGCATTTT,CASSRGFNQPQHF
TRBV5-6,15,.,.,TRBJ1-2,TGTGCCAGCAGCTTGGGTATAGATCCTAACTATGGCTACACCTTC,CASSLGIDPNYGYTF
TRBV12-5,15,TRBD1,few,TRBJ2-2,TGTGCTAGTGGCCCTGGACAGGGAGCCACCGGGGAGCTGTTTTTT,CASGPGQGATGELFF
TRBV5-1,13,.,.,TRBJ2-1,TGCGCCAGCTGGAGCGGTATAGACAATGAGCAGTTCTTC,CASWSGIDNEQFF
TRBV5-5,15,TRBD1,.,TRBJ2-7,TGTGCCAGCAGCCGTGGGACAGGGGTTTCCTACGAGCAGTACTTC,CASSRGTGVSYEQYF
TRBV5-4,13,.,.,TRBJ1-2,TGTGCCAGCAGCTCCGACACTAACTATGGCTACACCTTC,CASSSDTNYGYTF
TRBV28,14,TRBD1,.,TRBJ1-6,TGTGCCAGCAGTTTCTGGACAGGGAAGGGGGCCCTCCACTTT,CASSFWTGKGALHF
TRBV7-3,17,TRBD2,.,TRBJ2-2,TGTGCCAGCAGCTCCGGACTAGCGGGGGAATATGGCGGGGAGCTGTTTTTT,CASSSGLAGEYGGELFF
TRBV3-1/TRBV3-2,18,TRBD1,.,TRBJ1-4,TGTGCCAGCAGCCCAAACCTGGGACAGGGGGCTACTAATGAAAAACTGTTTTTT,CASSPNLGQGATNEKLFF
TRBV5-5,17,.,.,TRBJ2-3,TGTGCCAGCAGCTTGAGGTCACAGGCCCAAAGCACAGATACGCAGTATTTT,CASSLRSQAQSTDTQYF
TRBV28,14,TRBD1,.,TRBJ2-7,TGTGCCAGCAGCGTAACAGGGGGACTCTACGAGCAGTACTTC,CASSVTGGLYEQYF
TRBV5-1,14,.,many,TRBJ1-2,TGCGCCAGCAGCTTGGCTTCAGGCCACGATGGCTACACCTTC,CASSLASGHDGYTF
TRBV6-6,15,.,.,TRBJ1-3,TGTGCCAGCAGTTACTACGGACTCGGGGGAAACACCATATATTTT,CASSYYGLGGNTIYF
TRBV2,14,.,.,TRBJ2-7,TGTGCCAGCAGAGACAGCAAACCTTACTACGAGCAGTACTTC,CASRDSKPYYEQYF
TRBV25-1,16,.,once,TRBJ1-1,TGTGCCAGCAGTGAAGACGTAGGCGGGTGGGTGGGGAAAGCTTTCTTT,CASSEDVGGWVGKAFF
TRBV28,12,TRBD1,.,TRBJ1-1,TGTGCCAGCACAGCAGGGGGATATGAAGCTTTCTTT,CASTAGGYEAFF